What follows are 4 T cell receptor beta chains derived from one specimen sequenced in a study of cytomegalovirus exposure and HLA in healthy donors. Both 60 Vbeta primers and 13 Jbeta primers went into the PCR. Sequencing was performed with immunoSEQ multiplex PCR; in TCRdb, only in-frame clones are kept and a portion is missing. Of around 150,000 clones listed, about three quarters are singletons. Sequences were obtained from PBMCs. These receptors all stem from a female donor in good health and CMV-seronegative.

The chain links TRBV18 to TRBJ1-1; tentatively, D is TRBD1 (5 bases). V lost 3 bases, J lost 1 base, and 15 bases lay in between. The CDR3 is 16 residues long. The germline V gene encodes CDR1 KGHSH and CDR2 LQKENI. In DNA, the CDR3 is TGTGCCAGCTCACCGAATCGACAGTCAACGAACACTGAAGCTTTCTTT. It translates to CASSPNRQSTNTEAFF.

This clone was recorded a few times. The chain uses TRBV27 and TRBJ2-2, with TRBD2 matching over 8 bases. The junction had 12 bases not matched to a gene; V was cut back by 6 bases and J by 3 bases. The CDR3 loop spans 17 amino acids. Germline V lookup: CDR1 MNHEY, CDR2 SMNVEV (reference sequence). CDR3 protein: CASSFQLSGTYTGELFF. CDR3 nucleotides: TGTGCCAGCAGCTTCCAGCTTAGCGGGACCTACACCGGGGAGCTGTTTTTT.

The chain uses TRBV5-1 and TRBJ2-3; D possibly corresponds to TRBD2 (7 bases). This CDR3 has 15 residues. Between the trimmed V and J ends, which lost 1 base and 3 bases, there was a span of 12 bases. Germline values: CDR1 SGHRS, CDR2 YFSETQ. DNA for the CDR3: TGCGCCAGCAGCTTGAGGGGGGGAATAACAGATACGCAGTATTTT. Its protein product is CASSLRGGITDTQYF.

This clone was detected a few times. V is TRBV27 and J is TRBJ1-6; TRBD1 is a possible D gene (5 bases). Trimming left V 2 bases short and J 7 bases short, with 9 bases between. Germline lookup yields CDR1 MNHEY and CDR2 SMNVEV (reference sequence). The CDR3 totals 14 residues. The DNA of the CDR3 is TGTGCCAGCAGTTTAAGGGGCGGCAATTCACCCCTCCACTTT. Translation gives CASSLRGGNSPLHF.